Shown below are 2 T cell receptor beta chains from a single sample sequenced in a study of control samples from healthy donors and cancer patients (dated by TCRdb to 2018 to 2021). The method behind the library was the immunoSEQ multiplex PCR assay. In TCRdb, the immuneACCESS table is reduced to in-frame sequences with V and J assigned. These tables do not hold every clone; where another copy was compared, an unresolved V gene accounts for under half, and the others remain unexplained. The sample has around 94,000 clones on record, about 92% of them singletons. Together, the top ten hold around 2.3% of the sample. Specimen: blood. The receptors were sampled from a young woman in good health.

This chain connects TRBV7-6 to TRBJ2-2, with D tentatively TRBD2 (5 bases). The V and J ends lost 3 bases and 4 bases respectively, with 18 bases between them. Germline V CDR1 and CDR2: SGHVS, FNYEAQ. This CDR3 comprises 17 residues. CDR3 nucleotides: TGTGCCAGCAGCTTTTCGGTGCGGGCCCTTTTCACCGGGGAGCTGTTTTTT. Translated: CASSFSVRALFTGELFF.

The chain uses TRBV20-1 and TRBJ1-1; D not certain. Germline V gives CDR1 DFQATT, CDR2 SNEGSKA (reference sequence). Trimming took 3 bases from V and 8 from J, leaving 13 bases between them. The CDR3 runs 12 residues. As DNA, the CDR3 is TGCAGTGCTAGTCGGGAAGCAGTCGAAGCTTTCTTT. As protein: CSASREAVEAFF.